This is a list of T cell receptor beta chains from one sample in a study of shared clonotypes between healthy human individuals. Sequenced by immunoSEQ multiplex PCR; TCRdb stores in-frame clones only, minus some. This table has around 2.1 million clones, more than 85% appearing once. Sequencing was performed on naive CD8+ T cells from PBMCs. Receptors originate from a man aged 18 to 35 in good health. Some clones in this sample may be carry-over from other donors' samples. Each CDR3 is given with its conserved first and last residue. Each record gives: D gene, J gene, clone size, V gene, CDR3 length, CDR3 protein, CDR3 DNA. The D gene is left open where the match is weak. Expanded clones are given a class, and other clones once, few, many or no size at all.

TRBD1 | TRBJ1-5 | NA | TRBV28 | 18 | CASTSPGTGKKRDQPQHF | TGTGCCAGCACCTCACCCGGGACAGGTAAAAAGCGGGATCAGCCCCAGCATTTT
TRBD1 | TRBJ2-7 | NA | TRBV7-9 | 13 | CASTKQGSYEQYF | TGTGCCAGCACCAAACAGGGGTCCTACGAGCAGTACTTC
NA | TRBJ2-3 | NA | TRBV5-1 | 14 | CASSSHRSGNTQYF | TGCGCCAGCAGCTCCCATAGGAGTGGAAATACGCAGTATTTT
TRBD2 | TRBJ2-3 | NA | TRBV7-9 | 17 | CASSLGLAGGSADTQYF | TGTGCCAGCAGTCTCGGACTAGCGGGAGGTAGCGCAGATACGCAGTATTTT
NA | TRBJ1-1 | NA | TRBV7-8 | 15 | CASSFRPEGDTEAFF | TGTGCCAGCAGCTTTCGGCCGGAGGGGGACACTGAAGCTTTCTTT
NA | TRBJ2-3 | NA | TRBV9 | 14 | CASSVDMGPDTQYF | TGTGCCAGCAGCGTAGATATGGGACCAGATACGCAGTATTTT
NA | TRBJ1-1 | NA | TRBV19 | 17 | CASTPFRLGGAGTEAFF | TGTGCCAGTACCCCATTTCGTCTGGGGGGCGCAGGCACTGAAGCTTTCTTT
NA | TRBJ2-5 | once | TRBV4-3 | 14 | CASSQRSSDGTQYF | TGCGCCAGCAGCCAACGATCAAGCGATGGGACCCAGTACTTC
TRBD1 | TRBJ2-6 | NA | TRBV11-2 | 18 | CASSPIPGQVYGANVLTF | TGTGCCAGCAGCCCCATCCCGGGACAGGTTTATGGGGCCAACGTCCTGACTTTC
TRBD1 | TRBJ1-1 | NA | TRBV11-2 | 14 | CASSFGTVNTEAFF | TGTGCCAGCAGCTTCGGGACAGTGAACACTGAAGCTTTCTTT
TRBD2 | TRBJ2-1 | NA | TRBV9 | 16 | CASSVGASGRFGEQFF | TGTGCCAGCAGCGTAGGGGCTAGCGGGAGATTCGGTGAGCAGTTCTTC
NA | TRBJ1-3 | NA | TRBV15 | 16 | CATSYGKGRLGNTIYF | TGTGCCACCAGCTATGGGAAGGGTAGGCTTGGAAACACCATATATTTT
TRBD1 | TRBJ2-2 | NA | TRBV29-1 | 14 | CSGGRGRNTGELFF | TGCAGCGGGGGCAGGGGGCGGAATACCGGGGAGCTGTTTTTT
NA | TRBJ1-1 | NA | TRBV19 | 15 | CASSKRTVMNTEAFF | TGTGCCAGTAGTAAACGGACAGTCATGAACACTGAAGCTTTCTTT
TRBD1 | TRBJ2-1 | NA | TRBV28 | 16 | CASSSHGTGGNNEQFF | TGTGCCAGCAGTTCACACGGGACAGGTGGGAACAATGAGCAGTTCTTC
TRBD1 | TRBJ2-7 | NA | TRBV19 | 15 | CASSTRQGGGYEQYF | TGTGCCAGTAGTACACGACAGGGGGGCGGCTACGAGCAGTACTTC
TRBD2 | TRBJ2-1 | NA | TRBV9 | 17 | CASSVLSETSLINEQFF | TGTGCCAGCAGCGTCCTTTCTGAGACTAGCTTAATTAATGAGCAGTTCTTC
TRBD2 | TRBJ2-3 | NA | TRBV5-1 | 20 | CASSLVRVGLAGVRPDTQYF | TGCGCCAGCAGCTTGGTCAGGGTGGGACTAGCGGGAGTTCGGCCAGATACGCAGTATTTT
NA | TRBJ2-1 | NA | TRBV5-4 | 12 | CASSFGWGEQFF | TGTGCCAGCAGCTTTGGATGGGGTGAGCAGTTCTTC
NA | TRBJ2-1 | once | TRBV11-2 | 14 | CATPRGGQGNEQFF | TGTGCCACCCCGAGGGGGGGCCAAGGCAATGAGCAGTTCTTC
TRBD2 | TRBJ2-7 | NA | TRBV7-9 | 12 | CAGTTSAYEQYF | TGTGCCGGAACGACTAGCGCCTACGAGCAGTACTTC
NA | TRBJ1-4 | NA | TRBV29-1 | 14 | CSVEDQRTLEKLFF | TGCAGCGTTGAAGATCAGAGGACACTCGAAAAACTGTTTTTT
NA | TRBJ2-5 | NA | TRBV15 | 14 | CATSLGLLQETQYF | TGTGCCACCAGTCTGGGACTTTTACAAGAGACCCAGTACTTC
NA | TRBJ1-4 | NA | TRBV15 | 15 | CATSRDRDSLVKLFF | TGTGCCACCAGCAGAGATAGAGACTCTCTGGTCAAACTGTTTTTT
NA | TRBJ1-1 | NA | TRBV30 | 13 | CAWKGTLNTEAFF | TGTGCCTGGAAGGGGACACTGAACACTGAAGCTTTCTTT
TRBD2 | TRBJ2-3 | NA | TRBV7-9 | 16 | CASSLLAGGPVDTQYF | TGTGCCAGCAGCTTACTTGCGGGAGGGCCGGTGGATACGCAGTATTTT
NA | TRBJ1-1 | NA | TRBV19 | 14 | CASSQLPGKIEAFF | TGTGCCAGTAGCCAACTGCCCGGAAAAATTGAAGCTTTCTTT
NA | TRBJ2-7 | NA | TRBV27 | 16 | CASSLSAGFLNYEQYF | TGTGCCAGCAGTTTATCGGCAGGGTTTCTTAACTACGAGCAGTACTTC
NA | TRBJ2-5 | NA | TRBV28 | 14 | CASQREQIQETQYF | TGTGCCAGCCAAAGGGAACAGATACAAGAGACCCAGTACTTC
TRBD1 | TRBJ2-4 | NA | TRBV19 | 17 | CASSIQTGGQAGNIQYF | TGTGCCAGTAGTATCCAGACAGGGGGTCAGGCAGGTAACATTCAGTACTTC
TRBD2 | TRBJ2-7 | once | TRBV6-5 | 15 | CASSYGLAGGVEQYF | TGTGCCAGCAGTTACGGCCTAGCGGGAGGTGTTGAGCAGTACTTC
NA | TRBJ2-5 | NA | TRBV28 | 15 | CASNPPTPGEETQYF | TGTGCCAGCAACCCTCCCACACCCGGGGAAGAGACCCAGTACTTC
NA | TRBJ2-7 | NA | TRBV11-2 | 13 | CASSPVKAYEQYF | TGTGCCAGCAGCCCCGTTAAAGCCTACGAGCAGTACTTC
NA | TRBJ1-2 | once | TRBV7-2 | 14 | CASSYKTTIYGYTF | TGTGCCAGCAGCTACAAAACAACGATCTATGGCTACACCTTC
TRBD2 | TRBJ2-7 | NA | TRBV14 | 17 | CASSPRTSGRFSYEQYF | TGTGCCAGCAGCCCCCGGACTAGCGGGAGGTTCTCCTACGAGCAGTACTTC
TRBD2 | TRBJ2-2 | NA | TRBV27 | 15 | CASSVGAGGAGELFF | TGTGCCAGCAGTGTCGGCGCGGGAGGTGCCGGGGAGCTGTTTTTT
TRBD1 | TRBJ1-1 | NA | TRBV9 | 14 | CASSLGQGHREAFF | TGTGCCAGCAGCCTGGGACAGGGACACAGGGAAGCTTTCTTT
TRBD2 | TRBJ2-3 | NA | TRBV2 | 15 | CANQRLAGVSDTQYF | TGTGCCAACCAACGACTAGCGGGAGTCTCAGATACGCAGTATTTT
NA | TRBJ2-1 | NA | TRBV29-1 | 10 | CSVARSEQFF | TGCAGCGTGGCCCGTAGCGAGCAGTTCTTC
TRBD2 | TRBJ2-4 | NA | TRBV5-8 | 14 | CASRIRLAGNIQYF | TGTGCCAGCAGGATCAGGCTAGCGGGAAACATTCAGTACTTC
TRBD2 | TRBJ2-1 | NA | TRBV5-6 | 16 | CASSSPAGEDYNEQFF | TGTGCCAGCAGCTCCCCTGCGGGAGAGGACTACAATGAGCAGTTCTTC
TRBD2 | TRBJ2-1 | once | TRBV19 | 14 | CASKTSGGLNEQFF | TGTGCCAGTAAAACTAGCGGGGGACTCAATGAGCAGTTCTTC
NA | TRBJ1-1 | once | TRBV9 | 14 | CASSVAAGSRPAFF | TGTGCCAGCAGCGTAGCCGCAGGATCACGCCCCGCTTTCTTT
NA | TRBJ2-1 | NA | TRBV7-9 | 15 | CASSPLGRGGLEQFF | TGTGCCAGCAGTCCCCTCGGTAGGGGCGGCCTTGAGCAGTTCTTC
TRBD2 | TRBJ2-7 | NA | TRBV6-1 | 15 | CASSVLAGVTYEQYF | TGTGCCAGCAGTGTACTAGCGGGAGTTACCTACGAGCAGTACTTC
NA | TRBJ2-7 | NA | TRBV29-1 | 15 | CSVGGGPEGFYEQYF | TGCAGCGTTGGGGGAGGACCCGAGGGGTTCTACGAGCAGTACTTC
TRBD1 | TRBJ1-1 | few | TRBV29-1 | 12 | CSVRTGNTEAFF | TGCAGCGTCCGGACAGGGAACACTGAAGCTTTCTTT